This TCR beta chain was sequenced for a study of identical twins. The V end lost 3 bases, the J end lost 2 bases, and 11 bases lay between the germline ends. The V gene's germline CDR1 is MGHDK and CDR2 SYGVNS. The CDR3 covers 16 residues. One entry per CDR3 protein, called by TCRdb with MiXCR from the 5' RACE reads. This sample carries 500,000 to 700,000 distinct CDR3 sequences, roughly 6.6% of them seen once, and the ten largest clones take less than 2%. These data were also filed under a second study, of yellow fever vaccine responses in identical twins.

The chain combines TRBV25-1 with TRBJ1-6, with D unresolved. The clonotype comes from a woman aged 18-29 years in good health. The sample taken for sequencing was PBMCs. CDR3 region: CASSEAGLPYNSPLHF. CDR3 bases: TGTGCCAGCAGTGAGGCGGGGTTACCCTATAATTCACCCCTCCACTTT. Complete variable domain (other parts from reference TRBV25-1 and TRBJ1-6): EADIYQTPRYLVIGTGKKITLECSQTMGHDKMYWYQQDPGMELHLIHYSYGVNSTEKGDLSSESTVSRIRTEHFPLTLESARPSHTSQYLCASSEAGLPYNSPLHFGNGTRLTVT.